What follows are 30 T cell receptor beta chains derived from one specimen sequenced in a study of T cell responses to AZD1222 COVID-19 vaccine. Produced via immunoSEQ multiplex PCR; TCRdb's table is partial and in-frame only. The sample carries roughly 70,000 clones, 87% recorded once. The sample here was peripheral blood, taken 28 days after the second AZD1222 dose. These receptors were taken from an adult who received the AZD1222 COVID-19 vaccine.

The chain has TRBV27 and TRBJ2-1; no firm D call. Germline V gene data show CDR1 as MNHEY and CDR2 as SMNVEV (reference sequence). Trimming stripped 0 bases from V and 9 bases from J, with 6 bases between. The CDR3 is 12 residues long. DNA of the CDR3: TGTGCCAGCAGTTTATCAGGGCGTGAGCAGTTCTTC. This codes for CASSLSGREQFF.

V is TRBV5-1 and J is TRBJ2-3, with 9 nucleotides matching TRBD1. Germline CDR1 is SGHRS and CDR2 is YFSETQ. This CDR3 has 14 amino acids. V was clipped by 4 bases and J by 6 bases; unmatched bases: 6. Here the CDR3 reads CASSRTGERDTQYF. For the CDR3, the DNA is TGCGCCAGCAGCCGGACAGGGGAAAGGGATACGCAGTATTTT. The whole variable domain, remainder taken from reference TRBV5-1 and TRBJ2-3, is KAGVTQTPRYLIKTRGQQVTLSCSPISGHRSVSWYQQTPGQGLQFLFEYFSETQRNKGNFPGRFSGRQFSNSRSEMNVSTLELGDSALYLCASSRTGERDTQYFGPGTRLTVL.

The J gene is TRBJ2-7, the V gene TRBV10-2; D gene uncertain. CDR1 WSHSY and CDR2 SAAADI come from the germline V gene. The length of the CDR3 is 14 residues. Trimming cost V 6 bases and J 4 bases, with 16 bases left between them. The CDR3 coding sequence is TGCGCCAGCAGAGAGGAAGATCCCCTTTACGAGCAGTACTTC. It translates to CASREEDPLYEQYF.

The chain is built from TRBV6-2 or TRBV6-3 and TRBJ1-1; D might be TRBD1 (6 bases). With 5 bases removed from V and 2 bases from J, the gap between germline ends came to 12 bases. CDR1 and CDR2 (germline): MNHEY, SVGEGT. There are 14 residues in the CDR3. The CDR3 nucleotides read TGTGCCAGCAGTGCTCGACAGGACAACACTGAAGCTTTCTTT. It is translated as CASSARQDNTEAFF.

This chain links TRBV5-1 with TRBJ2-7; 8 positions agree with TRBD2. The CDR3 runs to 18 residues. With 2 bases clipped from V and 3 bases from J, the junction kept 16 bases outside the gene matches. Germline CDR1 reads SGHRS; CDR2 reads YFSETQ. The CDR3 DNA sequence: TGCGCCAGCAGCTTTTCGCTAGCGGGTACCGGGGATTACTACGAGCAGTACTTC. Its translation is CASSFSLAGTGDYYEQYF. The variable domain in full, completed from reference TRBV5-1 and TRBJ2-7, reads KAGVTQTPRYLIKTRGQQVTLSCSPISGHRSVSWYQQTPGQGLQFLFEYFSETQRNKGNFPGRFSGRQFSNSRSEMNVSTLELGDSALYLCASSFSLAGTGDYYEQYFGPGTRLTVT.

The V gene is TRBV7-2, the J gene TRBJ2-3, with 7 nucleotides matching TRBD1. The length of the CDR3 is 15 residues. Germline loops: CDR1 SGHTA, CDR2 FQGNSA. The V segment lost 4 bases and the J segment 2 bases; nucleotides outside the gene matches: 6. The CDR3 is CASSSPGQITDTQYF. The CDR3 bases are TGTGCCAGCAGCTCCCCGGGACAGATCACAGATACGCAGTATTTT.

V usage is TRBV19 and J usage is TRBJ2-5, with 11 bases matching TRBD2. The V gene end was trimmed by 11 bases and the J gene end by 9 bases; junction bases not matched to a gene: 11. CDR1 is LNHDA and CDR2 is SQIVND in the germline V gene (reference sequence). The CDR3 runs 13 residues. The CDR3 bases are TGTGCCTCGGGACTAGCGGCGTGGGGGGCCCAGTACTTC. Protein: CASGLAAWGAQYF. The complete variable domain, with remaining parts taken from reference TRBV19 and TRBJ2-5, reads DGGITQSPKYLFRKEGQNVTLSCEQNLNHDAMYWYRQDPGQGLRLIYYSQIVNDFQKGDIAEGYSVSREKKESFPLTVTSAQKNPTAFYLCASGLAAWGAQYFGPGTRLLVL.

This clone came up a few times. The chain recombines TRBV4-1 with TRBJ1-1, with a weak D call TRBD1 (6 bases). V was shortened by 4 bases and J by 11 bases, with 26 bases between the two germline ends. Germline CDR1 MGHRA, CDR2 YSYEKL. CDR3 size: 16 residues. The CDR3 spells CASSLGVGHPNTWAFF. DNA for the CDR3: TGCGCCAGCAGCCTCGGGGTGGGACACCCGAACACTTGGGCTTTCTTT.

V gene TRBV2 combines with J gene TRBJ2-1; 13 nucleotides agree with TRBD2. Germline V gene data show CDR1 as SNHLY and CDR2 as FYNNEI. Trimming removed 10 bases from V and 6 bases from J; junction bases left unmatched: 3. CDR3 length equals 13 residues. The CDR3 is CAKGLAGANEQFF. In DNA form, the CDR3 reads TGTGCCAAAGGACTAGCGGGAGCCAATGAGCAGTTCTTC.

The genes are TRBV2 and TRBJ1-3, with 8 bases aligning to TRBD1. Trimming cost V 5 bases and J 3 bases; bases outside gene matches: 9. Germline V gene data show CDR1 as SNHLY and CDR2 as FYNNEI. CDR3 size: 16 residues. The CDR3 region has the DNA TGTGCCAGCAGTAGGCGGACAGGGCGGTATGGAAACACCATATATTTT. It specifies CASSRRTGRYGNTIYF.

This clone is labeled medium-sized. V gene TRBV27 combines with J gene TRBJ1-2, with 10 bases fitting TRBD1. Germline assignment: CDR1 MNHEY and CDR2 SMNVEV (reference sequence). The CDR3 loop spans 18 amino acids. V was pared by 3 bases and J by 4 bases, with 14 bases of the junction left unmatched. CDR3 nucleotide sequence: TGTGCCAGCAGTTTCGCTCGGGGTGACAGGGGGCTGGTCTATGGCTACACCTTC. It specifies CASSFARGDRGLVYGYTF.

The J gene is TRBJ1-6, the V gene TRBV30, with D hard to call. The CDR3 has 17 amino acids. V lost 3 bases, J lost 4 bases, and 19 bases lay in between. Per the germline V gene, CDR1 is GTSNPN and CDR2 is SVGIG (reference sequence). The CDR3 reads CAWSYAMDALYNSPLHF. For the CDR3, the DNA is TGTGCCTGGAGCTATGCGATGGATGCCCTTTATAATTCACCCCTCCACTTT.

The rearrangement links TRBV5-4 to TRBJ1-1, with a weak D call TRBD1 (6 bases). The germline V gene has CDR1 SGHNT and CDR2 YYREEE (reference sequence). This CDR3 comprises 15 residues. The V end was cut by 1 base, the J end by 0 bases, with 10 bases between. The CDR3 protein is CASSLRGGLNTEAFF. The CDR3 nucleotides read TGTGCCAGCAGCTTGAGGGGGGGGTTGAACACTGAAGCTTTCTTT.

The V gene is TRBV6-2 or TRBV6-3, the J gene TRBJ1-1; D is perhaps TRBD1 (5 bases). The CDR3 spans 14 residues. Germline CDR1 is MNHEY and CDR2 is SVGEGT. V was shortened by 2 bases and J by 2 bases, with 9 bases between the two germline ends. The chain's CDR3 is CASSYGGFNTEAFF. CDR3 in DNA: TGTGCCAGCAGTTACGGGGGGTTTAACACTGAAGCTTTCTTT.

The chain links TRBV7-9 to TRBJ1-1; D is uncertain. Trimming took 5 bases from V and 1 from J, leaving 8 bases between them. This CDR3 comprises 13 residues. Germline CDR1 SEHNR, CDR2 FQNEAQ (reference sequence). CDR3 sequence: CASSRRENTEAFF. The CDR3 bases are TGTGCCAGCAGCCGCCGAGAGAACACTGAAGCTTTCTTT.

The CDR3 region has the DNA TGTGCCAGCAGTTCTGGGGGGCGGCGGGAGACCCAGTACTTC. Its protein is CASSSGGRRETQYF. The chain joins TRBV6-6 to TRBJ2-5; either TRBD1 or TRBD2 may fit D (6 bases each). CDR1 is MNHNY, CDR2 SVGAGI, per germline (reference sequence). Trimming pared 4 bases from V and 5 bases from J, leaving 14 bases between. The CDR3 length is 14 residues.

V usage is TRBV5-8 and J usage is TRBJ1-1; D call uncertain. This CDR3 comprises 13 residues. Trimming shortened V by 6 bases and J by 3 bases, and 12 bases separated the two germline ends. The germline gives CDR1 SGHTS, CDR2 YDEGEE. In DNA, the CDR3 is TGTGCCAGCACTATCCTCGGGGACACTGAAGCTTTCTTT. Its protein is CASTILGDTEAFF.

V and J are TRBV5-6 and TRBJ1-2, with 10 positions matching TRBD1. The CDR3 sequence is 18 residues long. V lost 4 bases, J lost 5 bases, and 17 bases stayed unmatched. Looked up from germline, CDR1 is SGHDT and CDR2 is YYEEEE. CDR3 coding DNA: TGTGCCAGCAGCATCGGCAGGGGCGTGGGGACAGGGGTTTATGGCTACACCTTC. As protein: CASSIGRGVGTGVYGYTF.

The gene calls are TRBV30 and TRBJ2-1; D gene unclear. Trimming left V 1 base short and J 3 bases short, with 7 bases between. Per the germline V gene, CDR1 is GTSNPN and CDR2 is SVGIG (reference sequence). The CDR3 contains 13 residues. The CDR3 DNA follows: TGTGCCTGGAGTGAGAACCTCTACAATGAGCAGTTCTTC. Translation gives CAWSENLYNEQFF.

V usage is TRBV14 and J usage is TRBJ2-1, with TRBD2 matching over 8 bases. The CDR3 loop spans 15 amino acids. From germline, CDR1 is SGHDN and CDR2 FVKESK. V was clipped by 3 bases and J by 4 bases; unmatched bases: 5. CDR3 loop: CASSQDPGGYNEQFF. CDR3 nucleotide sequence: TGTGCCAGCAGCCAGGATCCGGGGGGGTACAATGAGCAGTTCTTC.

This clone was seen just once. The V call is TRBV3-1 (or the pseudogene TRBV3-2), the J call TRBJ1-1; no clear D. Trimming shortened V by 4 bases and J by 7 bases, and 7 bases separated the two germline ends. Germline-derived CDR1 and CDR2 are LGHDT and YNNKEL (reference sequence). This CDR3 spans 11 amino acids. CDR3: CASSPTVEAFF. The CDR3 DNA follows: TGTGCCAGCAGCCCAACGGTTGAAGCTTTCTTT.

This chain connects TRBV7-5 to TRBJ1-5. TRBV7-5 is labeled a pseudogene. This CDR3 has 16 residues. The CDR3 nucleotides read TGTGCCAGAAGCTGCCCAGAGAGTAATAGCAATCAGCCCCAGCATTTT. It is translated as CARSCPESNSNQPQHF.

A remark on this clone: Other nucleotide sequences from this sample produce the same CDR3. As DNA, the CDR3 is TGTGCCAGCAGCTTAGCGGGAACCTCCTACAATGAGCAGTTCTTC. This encodes CASSLAGTSYNEQFF. This rearrangement joins TRBV11-3 to TRBJ2-1, with a tentative D call TRBD2 (5 bases). Germline V gives CDR1 SGHNT, CDR2 YENEEA. V was cut by 1 base and J by 0 bases, with 7 bases left in between. The CDR3 consists of 15 residues.

The chain has TRBV19 and TRBJ1-4; D uncertain. CDR3 length: 13 amino acids. Germline-derived CDR1 and CDR2 are LNHDA and SQIVND (reference sequence). V lost 7 bases and J 0 bases, leaving 6 bases between the germline ends. The CDR3: CASTRATNEKLFF. CDR3 in DNA: TGTGCCAGTACTCGAGCAACTAATGAAAAACTGTTTTTT.

The V call is TRBV18, the J call TRBJ1-5, with D perhaps matching TRBD1 (5 bases). This CDR3 is 14 amino acids long. The germline V gene has CDR1 KGHSH and CDR2 LQKENI. Trimming stripped 2 bases from V and 3 bases from J, with 8 bases between. In DNA, the CDR3 is TGTGCCAGCTCACCAGGGGCGAACAATCAGCCCCAGCATTTT. It codes for CASSPGANNQPQHF.

J is TRBJ2-3 and V is TRBV2, with D perhaps TRBD2 (5 bases). Germline V CDR1 and CDR2: SNHLY, FYNNEI. V was clipped by 7 bases and J by 1 base, with 12 bases between them. The length of the CDR3 is 14 residues. CDR3 nucleotides: TGTGCCAGCAATGTACTAGGTGGCACAGATACGCAGTATTTT. Its translation: CASNVLGGTDTQYF.

CDR3 sequence reads: CASSRSYNEQFF. Written as DNA, the CDR3 is TGCGCCAGCAGCCGCAGCTACAATGAGCAGTTCTTC. V usage is TRBV5-1 and J usage is TRBJ2-1; D unclear. The V gene lost 4 bases and the J gene lost 3 bases, with 5 bases spanning the gap. Germline-derived CDR1 and CDR2 are SGHRS and YFSETQ. This CDR3 contains 12 residues.

The count of this clone is one. This chain joins TRBV4-1 and TRBJ2-7, with a tentative D call TRBD1 (7 bases). There are 17 residues in the CDR3. V dropped 0 bases and J dropped 7 bases, with 22 bases sitting between them. Germline CDR1 and CDR2: MGHRA and YSYEKL. This CDR3 is CASSQDPGGGGWREQYF. CDR3 DNA sequence: TGCGCCAGCAGCCAAGATCCAGGAGGGGGCGGCTGGAGGGAGCAGTACTTC.

Points on this clone: An end of the junction does not agree with germline; a read error may underlie this. The chain is built from TRBV7-9 and TRBJ2-7; 11 positions match TRBD2. CDR3 length: 14 residues. CDR1 is SEHNR and CDR2 is FQNEAQ in the germline V gene (reference sequence). The CDR3 protein is CASSGSGRAYEQYF. The DNA of the CDR3 is TGTGCCAGCAGCGGTAGCGGGAGGGCCTATGAGCAGTACTTC.

In its sample, this clone was seen a few times. The J gene is TRBJ2-5, the V gene TRBV14, with 9 bases fitting TRBD2. Germline V gene data show CDR1 as SGHDN and CDR2 as FVKESK. The J segment lost 5 bases and the V segment lost 3 bases, leaving 13 bases of the junction unmatched. The CDR3 totals 17 residues. The CDR3 reads CASSQGLLAGYAETQYF. The CDR3 DNA is TGTGCCAGCAGCCAGGGATTACTAGCGGGTTACGCGGAGACCCAGTACTTC.